This TCR beta chain was observed in a study of T cells after yellow fever vaccination. Using its own MiXCR run on the 5' RACE reads, TCRdb lists one record per CDR3 protein. Here the sample spans around 330,000 distinct CDR3 sequences, 3.6% being singletons. The study, taken as a whole, reports: Any FACS-sorted repertoire could hold abundant clonotypes that contaminate it from the bulk population.

This clonotype was picked up many times. Its antigen remains unidentified. A read error may produce the germline difference seen at one junction end. The CDR3 sequence is 13 residues long. The germline CDR1 and CDR2 sequences are SGHRS and YFSETQ. This TCR derives from a man aged 18 to 29 who received the YFV17D yellow fever vaccine. The material was PBMCs, obtained on the day of the yellow fever booster vaccination. V and J are TRBV5-1 and TRBJ1-2; a weak D match, TRBD1 (5 bases). The CDR3 DNA is TGCGCCAGCAGCTTGGCCGCTCGGCCAGGGAAGATTTTC. It codes for CASSLAARPGKIF. Complete variable domain (other parts from reference TRBV5-1 and TRBJ1-2): KAGVTQTPRYLIKTRGQQVTLSCSPISGHRSVSWYQQTPGQGLQFLFEYFSETQRNKGNFPGRFSGRQFSNSRSEMNVSTLELGDSALYLCASSLAARPGKIFGSGTRLTVV.